Listed below are T cell receptor beta chains from one sample, sequenced in a study of long-term antiretroviral therapy in people with HIV. The method was immunoSEQ multiplex PCR; TCRdb's version includes in-frame clones alone and lacks a portion of them. Counted here are around 16,000 clones, around four fifths occurring once; the ten biggest clones make up approximately 15%. The specimen was unsorted PBMCs, collected approximately 3.4 years after starting antiretroviral therapy. These receptors all stem from a woman aged 40 to 50 with HIV. Both conserved end residues are part of each CDR3. The D gene is left open where the match is weak. Rows give clone size only sometimes, using once, few, many, or a class for an expanded clone.

d_gene	j_gene	v_gene	abundance	CDR3nt	CDR3aa
TRBD1	TRBJ1-2	TRBV6-5	few	TGTGCCAGCAGACCAGGACAGGGAAATACGTATGGCTACACCTTC	CASRPGQGNTYGYTF
NA	TRBJ2-5	TRBV6-5	NA	TGTGCCAGCAGTTACTCGGGGGCGGTTCAAGAGACCCAGTACTTC	CASSYSGAVQETQYF
TRBD2	TRBJ2-1	TRBV5-4	NA	TGTGCCAGCAGCGCCCGCCGGGAAGCGGGGGGATACAATGAGCAGTTCTTC	CASSARREAGGYNEQFF
TRBD1	TRBJ1-2	TRBV7-9	NA	TGTGCCAGCAGTTCCACAGGGGCCTATGGCTACACCTTC	CASSSTGAYGYTF
NA	TRBJ2-7	TRBV6-5	NA	TGTGCCAGCAGTTCGCGGGGGCCGACCTACGAGCAGTACTTC	CASSSRGPTYEQYF
NA	TRBJ2-7	TRBV6-6	once	TGTGCCAGCAGCTATTCGGAAAATCAGGGGGAGCAGTACTTC	CASSYSENQGEQYF
NA	TRBJ1-6	TRBV6-6	NA	TGTGCCAGCAGCAAAGGACAGCTAGGAGATTCACCCCTCCACTTT	CASSKGQLGDSPLHF
NA	TRBJ1-5	TRBV5-1	NA	TGCGCCAGCAGCCCTGACAGCCGTGATAGCAATCAGCCCCAGCATTTT	CASSPDSRDSNQPQHF
NA	TRBJ1-2	TRBV10-3	NA	TGTGCCACAGGGATGCGGGGGGAGATGGATGGCTACACCTTC	CATGMRGEMDGYTF
TRBD2	TRBJ2-3	TRBV6-6	NA	TGTGCCAGCAATCGAGCGGGGGGGTTCACAGATACGCAGTATTTT	CASNRAGGFTDTQYF
NA	TRBJ1-1	TRBV7-9	NA	TGTGCCAGCAGCTTAGAGGGGCGCTTTACTGAAGCTTTCTTT	CASSLEGRFTEAFF
NA	TRBJ1-1	TRBV5-1	NA	TGCGCCAGCAGCTTGGCCGAGGGGGGGAACACTGAAGCTTTCTTT	CASSLAEGGNTEAFF
NA	TRBJ1-2	TRBV25-1	once	TGTGCCAGCAGTGGAGATCCTACAGGAAGGTGGGGCTACACCTTC	CASSGDPTGRWGYTF